These 11 T cell receptor beta chains share one sample of origin, sequenced in a study of T cell clonotyping in hematopoietic cell transplantation. Libraries were prepared by immunoSEQ multiplex PCR; TCRdb keeps only in-frame clonotypes and omits some of them. The repertoire holds some 6,000 clones, with 90% as singletons. Sequences were derived from peripheral blood mononuclear cells, sampled 100 days after allogeneic stem cell transplant. The receptor set was obtained from a female patient aged 50-60 years who had an allogeneic stem cell transplant from an unrelated donor, so T cells may come from the graft donor. Some clones in this sample may be carry-over from other donors' samples.

The count of this clone is one. V gene TRBV11-2 combines with J gene TRBJ1-6, with 8 bases that match TRBD1. After removal of 8 bases from V and 5 bases from J, the junction contained 5 bases not matched to a gene. This CDR3 is 14 amino acids long. Germline V gene lookup returns CDR1 SGHAT and CDR2 FQNNGV. The CDR3 is CASSRTGNNSPLHF. The DNA for the CDR3 is TGTGCCAGCTCTAGGACAGGGAATAATTCACCCCTCCACTTT.

The chain recombines TRBV5-4 with TRBJ1-2, with D maybe TRBD1 (5 bases). V was clipped by 1 base and J by 6 bases, with 13 bases between them. Germline V gives CDR1 SGHNT, CDR2 YYREEE (reference sequence). The CDR3 contains 14 residues. In DNA form, the CDR3 reads TGTGCCAGCAGCTTGAGGCAGGGACTGCATGGCTACACCTTC. Amino acid sequence: CASSLRQGLHGYTF. Filled out from reference TRBV5-4 and TRBJ1-2, the complete variable domain reads ETGVTQSPTHLIKTRGQQVTLRCSSQSGHNTVSWYQQALGQGPQFIFQYYREEENGRGNFPPRFSGLQFPNYSSELNVNALELDDSALYLCASSLRQGLHGYTFGSGTRLTVV.

V usage is TRBV11-2 and J usage is TRBJ1-2; no definite D call. Germline values: CDR1 SGHAT, CDR2 FQNNGV. V dropped 2 bases and J dropped 4 bases, with 5 bases sitting between them. The CDR3 extends over 12 amino acids. The CDR3 spells CASSLTSYGYTF. The DNA for the CDR3 is TGTGCCAGCAGCTTAACCTCCTATGGCTACACCTTC.

The chain carries TRBV9 and TRBJ2-7, with D perhaps matching TRBD1 (5 bases). CDR3 size: 13 residues. The V gene lost 3 bases and the J gene lost 4 bases, with 11 bases spanning the gap. Germline V gene lookup returns CDR1 SGDLS and CDR2 YYNGEE. CDR3 in amino acids: CASSGQSAYEQYF. The CDR3 DNA reads TGTGCCAGCAGCGGACAGTCGGCTTACGAGCAGTACTTC.

The genes are TRBV5-1 and TRBJ2-2; D remains ambiguous. V shed 1 base and J shed 7 bases, with 11 bases lying between them. Germline V gene data show CDR1 as SGHRS and CDR2 as YFSETQ. CDR3 size: 14 residues. The CDR3 is CASSLRLGIGELFF. The DNA of the CDR3 is TGCGCCAGCAGCTTGAGATTGGGTATCGGGGAGCTGTTTTTT.

The rearrangement joins TRBV5-4 to TRBJ1-2; no reliable D call. This CDR3 is 13 amino acids long. Trimming stripped 4 bases from V and 2 bases from J, with 9 bases between. Germline values: CDR1 SGHNT, CDR2 YYREEE (reference sequence). DNA of the CDR3: TGTGCCAGCAGCCCACCCGGGAACTATGGCTACACCTTC. Amino acid sequence: CASSPPGNYGYTF. The complete variable domain, with remaining parts taken from reference TRBV5-4 and TRBJ1-2, reads ETGVTQSPTHLIKTRGQQVTLRCSSQSGHNTVSWYQQALGQGPQFIFQYYREEENGRGNFPPRFSGLQFPNYSSELNVNALELDDSALYLCASSPPGNYGYTFGSGTRLTVV.

The V call is TRBV10-3, the J call TRBJ2-3, with 9 bases that match TRBD1. The CDR3 sequence is 17 residues long. J gave up 3 bases and V 0 bases, and 7 bases lay outside the gene matches. Germline assignment: CDR1 ENHRY and CDR2 SYGVKD. In DNA, the CDR3 is TGTGCCATCAGTGAGTCCACAGGGGGCATGGTGACAGATACGCAGTATTTT. This translates into CAISESTGGMVTDTQYF.

The J gene is TRBJ2-3, the V gene TRBV6-1; 9 positions agree with TRBD2. V lost 2 bases and J lost 4; bases outside the gene matches: 4. The germline V gene encodes CDR1 MNHNS and CDR2 SASEGT. There are 15 residues in the CDR3. CDR3 residues: CASSENAGGSDTQYF. The CDR3 region has the DNA TGTGCCAGCAGTGAAAACGCGGGGGGGTCAGATACGCAGTATTTT.

The V call is TRBV7-9, the J call TRBJ1-1; D is unresolved. Germline-derived CDR1 and CDR2 are SEHNR and FQNEAQ (reference sequence). The CDR3 runs to 14 residues. V lost 5 bases and J lost 0, with 10 bases in between. In DNA, the CDR3 is TGTGCCAGCAGCCTTCTCACCATGAACACTGAAGCTTTCTTT. Translated: CASSLLTMNTEAFF.

This clone was observed a single time. The chain joins TRBV5-1 to TRBJ2-2, with D tentatively TRBD1 or TRBD2 (5 bases each). Germline-derived CDR1 and CDR2 are SGHRS and YFSETQ. Deletions cut 0 bases from V and 0 bases from J, with 12 bases between. The CDR3 length is 17 residues. The DNA of the CDR3 is TGCGCCAGCAGCTTGGGGCATCGGGACCCGAACACCGGGGAGCTGTTTTTT. Its translation is CASSLGHRDPNTGELFF.

The V and J genes are TRBV28 and TRBJ1-5; D gene unclear. The CDR3 is 13 amino acids. V was shortened by 3 bases and J by 6 bases, with 9 bases between the two germline ends. Germline V lookup: CDR1 MDHEN, CDR2 SYDVKM. CDR3 sequence (DNA): TGTGCCAGCAGTTTTGTTTCAGCTCAGCCCCAGCATTTT. Translating it yields CASSFVSAQPQHF.